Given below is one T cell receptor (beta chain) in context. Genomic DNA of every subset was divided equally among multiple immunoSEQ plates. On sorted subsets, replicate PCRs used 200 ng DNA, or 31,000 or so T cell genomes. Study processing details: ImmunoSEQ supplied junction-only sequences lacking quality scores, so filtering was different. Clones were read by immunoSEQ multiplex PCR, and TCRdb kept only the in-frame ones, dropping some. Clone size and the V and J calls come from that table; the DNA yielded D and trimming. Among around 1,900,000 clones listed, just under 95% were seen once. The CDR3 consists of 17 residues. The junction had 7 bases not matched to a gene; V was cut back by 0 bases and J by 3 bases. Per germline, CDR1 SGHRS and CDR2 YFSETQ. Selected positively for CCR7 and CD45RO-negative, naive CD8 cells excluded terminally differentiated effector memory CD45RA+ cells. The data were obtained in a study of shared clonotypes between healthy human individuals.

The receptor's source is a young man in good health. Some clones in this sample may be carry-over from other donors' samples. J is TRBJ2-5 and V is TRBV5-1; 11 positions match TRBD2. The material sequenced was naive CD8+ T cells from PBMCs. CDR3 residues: CASSLELAGGPEETQYF. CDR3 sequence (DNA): TGCGCCAGCAGCTTGGAATTAGCGGGAGGGCCGGAAGAGACCCAGTACTTC. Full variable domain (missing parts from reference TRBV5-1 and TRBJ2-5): KAGVTQTPRYLIKTRGQQVTLSCSPISGHRSVSWYQQTPGQGLQFLFEYFSETQRNKGNFPGRFSGRQFSNSRSEMNVSTLELGDSALYLCASSLELAGGPEETQYFGPGTRLLVL.